A selection of T cell receptor beta chains follows, all from one sample in a study of cytomegalovirus exposure and HLA in healthy donors. TCRdb keeps only in-frame clones here, not all; method: immunoSEQ multiplex PCR. Among 70,000 to 90,000 clones listed, roughly 61% were seen once. Sequencing input: PBMCs. The receptors derive from a woman between 40 and 55 years old in good health and CMV-seropositive. The CDR3 runs from the conserved cysteine through the conserved F or W. A D gene is named only where the DNA matches it firmly. A clone size is listed for some rows: how often the clone was seen (once, few, many), or a class if it is expanded.

clone size	V gene	J gene	D gene	CDR3 DNA	CDR3 protein
NA	TRBV27	TRBJ2-3	TRBD1	TGTGCCAGCAGTTCGAGTAGACAGGGGGGACCTAGCACAGATACGCAGTATTTT	CASSSSRQGGPSTDTQYF
NA	TRBV11-2	TRBJ2-3	NA	TGTGCCAGCAGCATCAACTTAGCGAGCACACTCACAGATACGCAGTATTTT	CASSINLASTLTDTQYF
NA	TRBV2	TRBJ1-2	NA	TGTGCCAGCAAGGGGCTAGAGAGCTATGGCTACACCTTC	CASKGLESYGYTF
NA	TRBV4-3	TRBJ1-3	NA	TGCGCCAGCAGCCAAGATTCCGGTAGCTCTGGAAACACCATATATTTT	CASSQDSGSSGNTIYF
NA	TRBV30	TRBJ2-3	TRBD2	TGTGCCTGGAGTGTACCTCTTCGGGGGGGAGCGTACAGGCTAGAAGACACAGATACGCAGTATTTT	CAWSVPLRGGAYRLEDTDTQYF
NA	TRBV6-5	TRBJ1-2	NA	TGTGCCAGCAGTTTTCAAAGTACAGGGATAGCTGGCTACACCTTC	CASSFQSTGIAGYTF
NA	TRBV5-1	TRBJ2-1	TRBD2	TGCGCCAGCAGCTTGCAAGGACTAGTCTCCTACAATGAGCAGTTCTTC	CASSLQGLVSYNEQFF
NA	TRBV9	TRBJ2-7	TRBD2	TGTGTGAGCAGCTTGGGGGGACTAGCCGCTTTCTACGAGCAGTACTTC	CVSSLGGLAAFYEQYF
NA	TRBV7-2	TRBJ1-2	NA	TGTGCCAGCAGCCCCGCGGGGAGCTATGGCTACACCTTC	CASSPAGSYGYTF
few	TRBV10-1	TRBJ2-1	NA	TGCGCCAGCAGTAGAAGCGACAATGAGCAGTTCTTC	CASSRSDNEQFF
NA	TRBV6-6	TRBJ2-3	NA	TGTGCCAGCAGCCGCGGTAGGAGCGGTAGCACAGATACGCAGTATTTT	CASSRGRSGSTDTQYF
few	TRBV5-1	TRBJ1-3	NA	TGCGCCAGCAGCTTGGAGTCAGGGAACTCTGGAAACACCATATATTTT	CASSLESGNSGNTIYF
few	TRBV18	TRBJ2-7	TRBD2	TGTGCCAGCTCCCCTGCCGGACTAGCATCCTACGAGCAGTACTTC	CASSPAGLASYEQYF
NA	TRBV18	TRBJ1-5	NA	TGTGCCAGCTCACCGGCAGGGGAACAACAGCCCCAGCATTTT	CASSPAGEQQPQHF
few	TRBV4-2	TRBJ1-3	TRBD1	TGTGCCAGCAGCCAAGATGGGACAGTAAGCTACTCTGGAAACACCATATATTTT	CASSQDGTVSYSGNTIYF
NA	TRBV6-5	TRBJ2-1	TRBD1	TGTGCCAGCAGGAGGGGGCGCTACAATGAGCAGTTCTTC	CASRRGRYNEQFF
NA	TRBV5-1	TRBJ1-1	TRBD1	TGCGCCAGCAGAGGAAGTGGGACAGGGTACACTGAAGCTTTCTTT	CASRGSGTGYTEAFF
few	TRBV7-6	TRBJ2-3	TRBD1	TGTGCCAGCAGCTCCCAGGGGGCAGGGGGAGATACGCAGTATTTT	CASSSQGAGGDTQYF
NA	TRBV7-8	TRBJ2-7	TRBD2	TGTGCCAGCAGTACGGGACTAGGGGGTTACGAGCAGTACTTC	CASSTGLGGYEQYF
NA	TRBV5-6	TRBJ2-7	TRBD1	TGTGCCGGCAGCTTAGGCTTTACAGGGGGCCACGAGCAGTACTTC	CAGSLGFTGGHEQYF
NA	TRBV27	TRBJ1-5	NA	TGTGCCAGCAGTTTTGACTTCAAACAGCCCCAGCATTTT	CASSFDFKQPQHF
NA	TRBV7-9	TRBJ2-7	NA	TGTGCCAGCAGCCTCAGCTCCTACGAGCAGTACTTC	CASSLSSYEQYF
NA	TRBV9	TRBJ1-3	NA	TGTGCCAGCAGCGGGACAGTCTCTGGAAACACCATATATTTT	CASSGTVSGNTIYF
NA	TRBV30	TRBJ2-5	NA	TGTGCCTGGAGTCAGGGGATGAAGACCCAGTACTTC	CAWSQGMKTQYF
few	TRBV6-5	TRBJ2-5	NA	TGTGCCAGCAGTTACGGTCGGTCGGAGACCCAGTACTTC	CASSYGRSETQYF